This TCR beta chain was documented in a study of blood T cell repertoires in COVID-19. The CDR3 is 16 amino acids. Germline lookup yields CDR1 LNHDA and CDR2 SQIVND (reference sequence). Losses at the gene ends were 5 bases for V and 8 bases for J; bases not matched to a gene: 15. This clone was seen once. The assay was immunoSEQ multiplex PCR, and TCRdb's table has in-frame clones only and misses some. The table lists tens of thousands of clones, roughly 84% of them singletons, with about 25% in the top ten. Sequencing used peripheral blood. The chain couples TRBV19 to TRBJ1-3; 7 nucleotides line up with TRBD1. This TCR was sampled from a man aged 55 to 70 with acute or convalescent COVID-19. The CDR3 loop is CASSPPGQISWDTIYF. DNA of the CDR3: TGTGCCAGTAGTCCCCCGGGACAGATCTCCTGGGACACCATATATTTT. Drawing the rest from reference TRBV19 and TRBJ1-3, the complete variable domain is DGGITQSPKYLFRKEGQNVTLSCEQNLNHDAMYWYRQDPGQGLRLIYYSQIVNDFQKGDIAEGYSVSREKKESFPLTVTSAQKNPTAFYLCASSPPGQISWDTIYFGEGSWLTVV.